Listed below are T cell receptor beta chains from one sample, sequenced in a study of cytomegalovirus exposure and HLA in healthy donors. TCRdb keeps only in-frame clones here, not all; method: immunoSEQ multiplex PCR. The profile shows 90,000 to 120,000 clones, around 75% of them singletons. The sequenced material came from PBMCs. The receptor source for this set is a woman aged 18-35 years in good health and CMV-seropositive. Both conserved end residues are part of each CDR3. Fields, in order: V gene, clone size, J gene, D gene, CDR3 DNA, CDR3 protein. The D gene is left open where the match is weak. The listing skips clone size in some rows; elsewhere it reads once, few, many or a size class.

V gene: TRBV11-3
clone size: .
J gene: TRBJ2-3
D gene: .
CDR3 DNA: TGTGCCAGCAGCCTCGGGTCTAGCTTCACAGATACGCAGTATTTT
CDR3 protein: CASSLGSSFTDTQYF

V gene: TRBV9
clone size: .
J gene: TRBJ1-2
D gene: TRBD1
CDR3 DNA: TGTGCCAGCAGCGACTCGGACAGGACCGGCTACACCTTC
CDR3 protein: CASSDSDRTGYTF

V gene: TRBV7-2
clone size: .
J gene: TRBJ2-3
D gene: .
CDR3 DNA: TGTGCCAGCAGCTTATACACAGATACGCAGTATTTT
CDR3 protein: CASSLYTDTQYF

V gene: TRBV28
clone size: once
J gene: TRBJ2-7
D gene: .
CDR3 DNA: TGTGCCAGCAGTTTCGGGGGATCCTACGAGCAGTACTTC
CDR3 protein: CASSFGGSYEQYF

V gene: TRBV30
clone size: few
J gene: TRBJ1-5
D gene: .
CDR3 DNA: TGTGCCTGGAGTCCCAGGGGCTCCACTTTTAGCAATCAGCCCCAGCATTTT
CDR3 protein: CAWSPRGSTFSNQPQHF

V gene: TRBV28
clone size: once
J gene: TRBJ1-5
D gene: .
CDR3 DNA: TGTGCCAGCAGTTTATGGTCAGGGTTCGGACAGCCCCAGCATTTT
CDR3 protein: CASSLWSGFGQPQHF

V gene: TRBV19
clone size: .
J gene: TRBJ1-5
D gene: .
CDR3 DNA: TGTGCCAGTAGTAAGGCGGACAATCAGCCCCAGCATTTT
CDR3 protein: CASSKADNQPQHF

V gene: TRBV20-1
clone size: .
J gene: TRBJ1-2
D gene: .
CDR3 DNA: TGCAGTGCTAGACAGAACTATGGCTACACCTTC
CDR3 protein: CSARQNYGYTF

V gene: TRBV15
clone size: .
J gene: TRBJ1-5
D gene: TRBD1
CDR3 DNA: TGTGCCACCAGTTTATCCGACAGGGGCGATCAGCCCCAGCATTTT
CDR3 protein: CATSLSDRGDQPQHF

V gene: TRBV28
clone size: .
J gene: TRBJ1-2
D gene: .
CDR3 DNA: TGTGCCAGCAGCTTAGCCCTCCAGGGGAAGTATGGCTACACCTTC
CDR3 protein: CASSLALQGKYGYTF

V gene: TRBV27
clone size: .
J gene: TRBJ2-1
D gene: TRBD1
CDR3 DNA: TGTGCCAGCAGTCTGGGACAGGGGAACAATGAGCAGTTCTTC
CDR3 protein: CASSLGQGNNEQFF

V gene: TRBV7-9
clone size: .
J gene: TRBJ2-7
D gene: TRBD1
CDR3 DNA: TGTGCCAGCAGGGGAACAGGGGGCTACGAGCAGTACTTC
CDR3 protein: CASRGTGGYEQYF

V gene: TRBV28
clone size: once
J gene: TRBJ2-4
D gene: .
CDR3 DNA: TGTGCCAGCAGACCCCGGGGGGCAGCCAAAAACATTCAGTACTTC
CDR3 protein: CASRPRGAAKNIQYF

V gene: TRBV2
clone size: .
J gene: TRBJ2-1
D gene: TRBD2
CDR3 DNA: TGTGCCAGCCCGCCGAGCGGGGGCTCCTACAATGAGCAGTTCTTC
CDR3 protein: CASPPSGGSYNEQFF

V gene: TRBV7-9
clone size: .
J gene: TRBJ1-1
D gene: .
CDR3 DNA: TGTGCCAGCAGCCTACACAGGGAAGGTGCCACTGAAGCTTTCTTT
CDR3 protein: CASSLHREGATEAFF

V gene: TRBV28
clone size: .
J gene: TRBJ1-5
D gene: .
CDR3 DNA: TGTGCCAGCAGCCGCGGGGACGTCTCCTTCAATCAGCCCCAGCATTTT
CDR3 protein: CASSRGDVSFNQPQHF

V gene: TRBV23-1
clone size: .
J gene: TRBJ2-5
D gene: .
CDR3 DNA: TGCGCCCCACGGATCCAGCCGGGGACCCAGTACTTC
CDR3 protein: CAPRIQPGTQYF

V gene: TRBV27
clone size: few
J gene: TRBJ2-3
D gene: TRBD1
CDR3 DNA: TGTGCCAGCAGTGGGCCGGGACAGTCCACAGATACGCAGTATTTT
CDR3 protein: CASSGPGQSTDTQYF

V gene: TRBV11-3
clone size: .
J gene: TRBJ2-1
D gene: TRBD2
CDR3 DNA: TGTGCCAGCAGCTCGGCGGTAGGACTAGCGGGGGGGTACAATGAGCAGTTCTTC
CDR3 protein: CASSSAVGLAGGYNEQFF

V gene: TRBV23-1
clone size: few
J gene: TRBJ1-5
D gene: .
CDR3 DNA: TGCGCCAGCAGCCCAATGGGGGGACGGAATCAGCCCCAGCATTTT
CDR3 protein: CASSPMGGRNQPQHF

V gene: TRBV28
clone size: .
J gene: TRBJ1-2
D gene: .
CDR3 DNA: TGTGCCAGCAGTTTATCTGGACAAATCTATGGCTACACCTTC
CDR3 protein: CASSLSGQIYGYTF

V gene: TRBV7-8
clone size: .
J gene: TRBJ2-2
D gene: .
CDR3 DNA: TGTGCCAGCAGCCTACTTAGAGACACCGGGGAGCTGTTTTTT
CDR3 protein: CASSLLRDTGELFF

V gene: TRBV6-5
clone size: few
J gene: TRBJ1-4
D gene: TRBD1
CDR3 DNA: TGTGCCAGCAGTTACTCGAGGACAGGGTTTGAAAAACTGTTTTTT
CDR3 protein: CASSYSRTGFEKLFF

V gene: TRBV6-5
clone size: .
J gene: TRBJ1-1
D gene: TRBD1
CDR3 DNA: TGTGCCAGCAGACAGGGGGTGAACACTGAAGCTTTCTTT
CDR3 protein: CASRQGVNTEAFF

V gene: TRBV7-9
clone size: .
J gene: TRBJ1-1
D gene: TRBD1
CDR3 DNA: TGTGCCAGCAGCTCACTCGGACAGGGGGTGATGAACACTGAAGCTTTCTTT
CDR3 protein: CASSSLGQGVMNTEAFF

V gene: TRBV7-9
clone size: .
J gene: TRBJ2-7
D gene: .
CDR3 DNA: TGTGCCAGCAGCTTAGTACTCCCTCAGGGGTCCGAGCAGTACTTC
CDR3 protein: CASSLVLPQGSEQYF

V gene: TRBV27
clone size: .
J gene: TRBJ2-2
D gene: .
CDR3 DNA: TGTGCCAGCAGTTTGTCGGGAAACACCGGGGAGCTGTTTTTT
CDR3 protein: CASSLSGNTGELFF

V gene: TRBV29-1
clone size: .
J gene: TRBJ1-3
D gene: .
CDR3 DNA: TGCAGCGTTGAACGCCAAACAAGCTCTGGAAACACCATATATTTT
CDR3 protein: CSVERQTSSGNTIYF

V gene: TRBV18
clone size: few
J gene: TRBJ2-5
D gene: TRBD2
CDR3 DNA: TGTGCCAGCTCACCAGCTAGCGGGATCTCCGAGACCCAGTACTTC
CDR3 protein: CASSPASGISETQYF

V gene: TRBV28
clone size: .
J gene: TRBJ2-1
D gene: TRBD2
CDR3 DNA: TGTGCCAGCAGTTTAGAGGGACTACTCTACAATGAGCAGTTCTTC
CDR3 protein: CASSLEGLLYNEQFF

V gene: TRBV5-1
clone size: .
J gene: TRBJ2-7
D gene: .
CDR3 DNA: TGCGCCAGCAGCACAGCCAACTACGAGCAGTACTTC
CDR3 protein: CASSTANYEQYF

V gene: TRBV30
clone size: .
J gene: TRBJ2-7
D gene: TRBD2
CDR3 DNA: TGTGCCTGGCACCCGACTAGCTTCGAGCAGTACTTC
CDR3 protein: CAWHPTSFEQYF

V gene: TRBV28
clone size: .
J gene: TRBJ1-4
D gene: TRBD1
CDR3 DNA: TGTGCCAGCAGTGGCCGACAGGGCTTTAATGAAAAACTGTTTTTT
CDR3 protein: CASSGRQGFNEKLFF

V gene: TRBV2
clone size: few
J gene: TRBJ1-3
D gene: .
CDR3 DNA: TGTGCCAGCAGCGACAACGCTGGAAACACCATATATTTT
CDR3 protein: CASSDNAGNTIYF

V gene: TRBV25-1
clone size: .
J gene: TRBJ1-2
D gene: .
CDR3 DNA: TGTGCCAGCAGTGAATACGCCCGGACAGCCATCGGCGGCTACACCTTC
CDR3 protein: CASSEYARTAIGGYTF

V gene: TRBV6-5
clone size: .
J gene: TRBJ2-7
D gene: TRBD2
CDR3 DNA: TGTGCCAGCCGCCCACTAGCGGGATCGGTATACGAGCAGTACTTC
CDR3 protein: CASRPLAGSVYEQYF

V gene: TRBV11-2
clone size: .
J gene: TRBJ2-1
D gene: TRBD2
CDR3 DNA: TGTGCCAGCAGCTTAGATCCGGGCGGGAGCTTCTACAATGAGCAGTTCTTC
CDR3 protein: CASSLDPGGSFYNEQFF

V gene: TRBV10-3
clone size: .
J gene: TRBJ1-4
D gene: TRBD1
CDR3 DNA: TGTGCCTCCCACCGGGACAGAGGCGAAAAACTGTTTTTT
CDR3 protein: CASHRDRGEKLFF

V gene: TRBV27
clone size: few
J gene: TRBJ2-1
D gene: TRBD2
CDR3 DNA: TGTGCCAGCAGCCGATCGGGGGCGGGAGGGCCTGTCAATGAGCAGTTCTTC
CDR3 protein: CASSRSGAGGPVNEQFF

V gene: TRBV28
clone size: few
J gene: TRBJ2-1
D gene: TRBD2
CDR3 DNA: TGTGCCAGCAGACCGGGGGGGAGCTACAATGAGCAGTTCTTC
CDR3 protein: CASRPGGSYNEQFF

V gene: TRBV5-1
clone size: .
J gene: TRBJ2-1
D gene: .
CDR3 DNA: TGCGCCAGCAGCCCCCAAAGCGGGCCCCCCTACAATGAGCAGTTCTTC
CDR3 protein: CASSPQSGPPYNEQFF

V gene: TRBV7-6
clone size: .
J gene: TRBJ2-3
D gene: .
CDR3 DNA: TGTGCCAGCAGCCTGACAAGTGGGGCTGTACAGGGCACAGATACGCAGTATTTT
CDR3 protein: CASSLTSGAVQGTDTQYF

V gene: TRBV5-5
clone size: few
J gene: TRBJ2-5
D gene: TRBD2
CDR3 DNA: TGTGCCAGCAGCTTAGGTTTCGGCGGGAGTGGGGCGGAGACCCAGTACTTC
CDR3 protein: CASSLGFGGSGAETQYF

V gene: TRBV7-6
clone size: .
J gene: TRBJ2-3
D gene: .
CDR3 DNA: TGTGCCAGCAGCCGTCTCGGGTCGGCCTCTAGCACAGATACGCAGTATTTT
CDR3 protein: CASSRLGSASSTDTQYF

V gene: TRBV5-1
clone size: .
J gene: TRBJ2-1
D gene: TRBD2
CDR3 DNA: TGCGCCAGCAGCGTACCGGGACTAGCGGTTTACAATGAGCAGTTCTTC
CDR3 protein: CASSVPGLAVYNEQFF

V gene: TRBV5-6
clone size: .
J gene: TRBJ2-3
D gene: .
CDR3 DNA: TGTGCCAGCAGCTTGTCCCATCGGGAGATCACAGATACGCAGTATTTT
CDR3 protein: CASSLSHREITDTQYF